The 25 T cell receptor beta chains below come from one sample, sequenced in a study of T cell responses to AZD1222 COVID-19 vaccine (dated by TCRdb to about 2021). The sample's time point, from its label and the paper: about 28 days (+/-7) after the second vaccine dose. The treatment or condition tag for this specimen amounts to: meningococcal conjugate vaccine given as trial control. Library preparation was by the immunoSEQ multiplex PCR assay. Entries here come from immuneACCESS through TCRdb and include only in-frame sequences with V and J called. Some clones fail to appear in such tables; in the studies checked, an unresolved V gene covers under half of the shortfall, and the cause of the remainder is unknown. The sample contains under 200,000 clones, 90% to 95% of them found a single time. The ten top clones hold about 3.5% of the sample. The material sequenced was peripheral blood, taken 28 days after the second dose of the MenACWY control vaccine. The receptor set was obtained from an adult who received the MenACWY meningococcal vaccine as a control.

J is TRBJ2-7 and V is TRBV5-1; no clear D gene. V gave up 3 bases and J gave up 0 bases, with 10 bases separating them. Germline V gene lookup returns CDR1 SGHRS and CDR2 YFSETQ. The CDR3 sequence is 14 residues long. CDR3 bases: TGCGCCAGCAGCTCCGACGCGTACTCCTACGAGCAGTACTTC. Translated: CASSSDAYSYEQYF.

The rearrangement links TRBV5-6 to TRBJ2-1; 11 bases agree with TRBD2. CDR3 length: 15 residues. CDR1 and CDR2 from the germline V gene are SGHDT and YYEEEE. The V and J ends lost 1 base and 9 bases, in that order; junction bases with no gene match: 6. CDR3 sequence: CASSLFLAGGVEQFF. The CDR3 nucleotides are TGTGCCAGCAGCTTGTTTTTAGCGGGAGGGGTTGAGCAGTTCTTC.

This sequence joins TRBV10-2 and TRBJ1-4; D unclear. This CDR3 has 15 residues. Between the trimmed V and J ends, which lost 3 bases and 5 bases, there was a span of 13 bases. Germline lookup yields CDR1 WSHSY and CDR2 SAAADI. The CDR3 region has the DNA TGCGCCAGCAGTGAAGCCGGAGGTCTCAATGAAAAACTGTTTTTT. Residues: CASSEAGGLNEKLFF.

The V gene is TRBV12-3 or TRBV12-4, the J gene TRBJ2-2; possibly TRBD2 for D (6 bases). Trimming took 6 bases from V and 6 from J, leaving 11 bases between them. The CDR3 consists of 13 residues. CDR3 nucleotides: TGTGCCAGCAGCGGAGGGCGGCCCGGGGAGCTGTTTTTT. Translation gives CASSGGRPGELFF.

The V call is TRBV4-3, the J call TRBJ2-3; 8 nucleotides match TRBD2. This CDR3 has 16 amino acids. V lost 1 base and J lost 6; bases outside the gene matches: 9. CDR1 LGHNA and CDR2 YSLEER come from the germline V gene. CDR3 coding DNA: TGCGCCAGCAGCCAAGCCAGATTATCGGGGGGGGATACGCAGTATTTT. Amino acids: CASSQARLSGGDTQYF.

This sequence joins TRBV6-5 and TRBJ2-7; 11 bases agree with TRBD2. This CDR3 has 15 amino acids. CDR1 and CDR2 (germline): MNHEY, SVGAGI. V gave up 5 bases and J gave up 5 bases; unmatched junction bases: 8. CDR3 sequence: CASSPLAGGPNEQYF. CDR3 DNA: TGTGCCAGCAGTCCATTAGCGGGAGGGCCCAACGAGCAGTACTTC.

The chain recombines TRBV28 with TRBJ1-4, with 7 bases identical to TRBD1. Germline CDR1 reads MDHEN; CDR2 reads SYDVKM. With V trimmed by 6 bases and J by 2 bases, 9 bases remained unmatched. The CDR3 has 16 amino acids. In DNA, the CDR3 is TGTGCCAGCAGAACACAGGGGAGAGCTACTAATGAAAAACTGTTTTTT. Amino acids: CASRTQGRATNEKLFF.

V usage is TRBV3-1 (or the pseudogene TRBV3-2) and J usage is TRBJ2-5; 8 bases fit TRBD2. Germline loops: CDR1 LGHDT, CDR2 YNNKEL (reference sequence). This CDR3 region has 12 residues. The CDR3 spells CGEREIQETQYF. The CDR3 coding sequence is TGTGGGGAGCGGGAGATTCAAGAGACCCAGTACTTC.

The gene calls are TRBV10-3 and TRBJ2-3; 10 nucleotides align to TRBD2. The V gene's germline CDR1 is ENHRY and CDR2 SYGVKD. This CDR3 contains 15 residues. The V segment lost 3 bases and the J segment 3 bases; nucleotides outside the gene matches: 3. The CDR3 coding sequence is TGTGCCATCAGTGACCCAGCGGGAGGGACAGATACGCAGTATTTT. This translates into CAISDPAGGTDTQYF.

The V call is TRBV10-3, the J call TRBJ2-1; a possible D gene is TRBD1 (6 bases). This CDR3 region has 12 residues. The V gene lost 7 bases and the J gene lost 6 bases, with 10 bases spanning the gap. Germline CDR1 reads ENHRY; CDR2 reads SYGVKD. CDR3 coding DNA: TGTGCCATCACTAAGACAGGCAATGAGCAGTTCTTC. Translating it yields CAITKTGNEQFF.

The chain recombines TRBV2 with TRBJ2-7; the D gene is possibly TRBD2 (6 bases). The V gene lost 8 bases and the J gene lost 0 bases, with 14 bases spanning the gap. CDR3 length: 14 residues. Germline loops: CDR1 SNHLY, CDR2 FYNNEI. The CDR3, as DNA: TGTGCCAGCTCCCCCGGGAGCGCCTCCTACGAGCAGTACTTC. Translating it yields CASSPGSASYEQYF.

This clone was seen just once. The chain combines TRBV7-2 with TRBJ2-7, with D unclear. V was pared by 1 base and J by 3 bases, with 13 bases between. CDR3 length: 15 amino acids. Germline values: CDR1 SGHTA, CDR2 FQGNSA. The CDR3 protein is CASSLEYGRSYEQYF. The CDR3 DNA reads as TGTGCCAGCAGCTTAGAATACGGACGGAGCTACGAGCAGTACTTC.

The V gene is TRBV6-5, the J gene TRBJ2-3; D perhaps matches TRBD1 (6 bases). The length of the CDR3 is 14 residues. The germline CDR1 and CDR2 sequences are MNHEY and SVGAGI. V lost 7 bases and J 0 bases, leaving 11 bases between the germline ends. CDR3 bases: TGTGCCAGCACCCAGGGGCTAAGCACAGATACGCAGTATTTT. Encoded protein: CASTQGLSTDTQYF.

The chain has TRBV19 and TRBJ1-5, with TRBD1 as a possible D gene (5 bases). Germline CDR1 reads LNHDA; CDR2 reads SQIVND (reference sequence). Trimming pared 0 bases from V and 4 bases from J, leaving 16 bases between. The CDR3 is 17 amino acids. The CDR3 nucleotides are TGTGCCAGTAGTATAGATGGGGCAGTCTTTACGAATCAGCCCCAGCATTTT. This codes for CASSIDGAVFTNQPQHF. The full variable domain, with the rest looked up from reference TRBV19 and TRBJ1-5, is DGGITQSPKYLFRKEGQNVTLSCEQNLNHDAMYWYRQDPGQGLRLIYYSQIVNDFQKGDIAEGYSVSREKKESFPLTVTSAQKNPTAFYLCASSIDGAVFTNQPQHFGDGTRLSIL.

In DNA form, the CDR3 reads TGTGCCAGCAGCCAATCGGGGGAAATGCGCTCTGGAAACACCATATATTTT. Its protein is CASSQSGEMRSGNTIYF. This sequence joins TRBV16 and TRBJ1-3; weak D call: TRBD1 (5 bases). The CDR3 has 17 residues. V lost 0 bases and J lost 0, with 12 bases in between. Germline V gene lookup returns CDR1 KGHSY and CDR2 FQNENV.

This chain joins TRBV19 and TRBJ1-2; 8 bases match TRBD1. The CDR3 sequence is 17 residues long. CDR1 is LNHDA, CDR2 SQIVND, per germline (reference sequence). With V trimmed by 1 base and J by 5 bases, 12 bases remained unmatched. CDR3 sequence (DNA): TGTGCCAGTAGTATAGGTCCGGCAGGGGGCTTAGTGTATGGCTACACCTTC. Its translation is CASSIGPAGGLVYGYTF.

J is TRBJ1-5 and V is TRBV24-1; D remains unclear. With 3 bases removed from V and 4 bases from J, the gap between germline ends came to 6 bases. Germline V gene data show CDR1 as KGHDR and CDR2 as SFDVKD. The CDR3 runs to 13 residues. The CDR3 sequence: CATSDAHNQPQHF. The CDR3 region has the DNA TGTGCCACCAGTGATGCCCATAATCAGCCCCAGCATTTT.

The V call is TRBV19, the J call TRBJ1-2; D is possibly TRBD1 (5 bases). The CDR3 has 14 amino acids. Trimming took off 11 bases at V and 4 bases at J, with 20 bases between the two ends. The germline V gene encodes CDR1 LNHDA and CDR2 SQIVND (reference sequence). The CDR3: CASGGERQIYGYTF. For the CDR3, the DNA is TGTGCCTCGGGGGGTGAGCGGCAGATCTATGGCTACACCTTC. Full variable domain (missing parts from reference TRBV19 and TRBJ1-2): DGGITQSPKYLFRKEGQNVTLSCEQNLNHDAMYWYRQDPGQGLRLIYYSQIVNDFQKGDIAEGYSVSREKKESFPLTVTSAQKNPTAFYLCASGGERQIYGYTFGSGTRLTVV.

This chain uses TRBV19 with TRBJ2-7, with 9 bases lining up with TRBD1. The ends lost 5 bases at V and 5 bases at J; junction bases unmatched: 10. From germline, CDR1 is LNHDA and CDR2 SQIVND (reference sequence). The CDR3 is made up of 15 amino acids. CDR3 sequence: CASSAGQGGHHEQYF. CDR3 nucleotides: TGTGCCAGTAGTGCGGGACAGGGCGGCCATCACGAGCAGTACTTC.

The chain carries TRBV11-3 and TRBJ1-6, with a weak D call TRBD1 (6 bases). The germline CDR1 and CDR2 sequences are SGHNT and YENEEA. Trimming removed 10 bases from V and 10 bases from J, with 17 bases in between. This CDR3 region has 13 residues. The DNA for the CDR3 is TGTGCCACCCGGAGGACAGATTCCTCACCCCTCCACTTT. Amino acids: CATRRTDSSPLHF.

The genes are TRBV11-3 and TRBJ1-1; possible D gene TRBD1, 5 bases. There are 14 residues in the CDR3. Trimming removed 0 bases from V and 1 base from J, with 6 bases in between. The germline V gene has CDR1 SGHNT and CDR2 YENEEA. CDR3 coding DNA: TGTGCCAGCAGCTTAGAGGGGGAGAACACTGAAGCTTTCTTT. Amino acid sequence: CASSLEGENTEAFF.

V usage is TRBV28 and J usage is TRBJ1-5; D call uncertain. Germline assignment: CDR1 MDHEN and CDR2 SYDVKM. V lost 8 bases, J lost 2 bases, and 16 bases lay in between. CDR3 length: 15 residues. The CDR3 nucleotides are TGTGCCAGCCGAGAAGAGGGTCAGGGCAATCAGCCCCAGCATTTT. Translated, it gives CASREEGQGNQPQHF.

This rearrangement joins TRBV28 to TRBJ1-4; 7 nucleotides line up with TRBD1. The V gene end was trimmed by 3 bases and the J gene end by 8 bases; junction bases not matched to a gene: 6. The germline CDR1 and CDR2 sequences are MDHEN and SYDVKM. The CDR3 spans 14 residues. The CDR3 protein is CASSFGGTEEKLFF. In DNA form, the CDR3 reads TGTGCCAGCAGTTTTGGAGGGACAGAGGAAAAACTGTTTTTT.

This clone turned up a few times. In DNA, the CDR3 is TGTGCCAGCAGCTTATCGGGAGGGACAGGGCCATCTAATGAGCAGTTCTTC. It specifies CASSLSGGTGPSNEQFF. The genes are TRBV7-6 and TRBJ2-1, with a weak D call TRBD1 (9 bases). Trimming took off 2 bases at V and 7 bases at J, with 21 bases between the two ends. The germline CDR1 and CDR2 sequences are SGHVS and FNYEAQ. The CDR3 spans 17 residues.

The rearrangement uses TRBV6-4 and TRBJ1-6; maybe TRBD1 (5 bases). This CDR3 comprises 15 residues. Between the trimmed V and J ends, which lost 3 bases and 10 bases, there was a span of 16 bases. Germline V gene data show CDR1 as MRHNA and CDR2 as SNTAGT. The DNA of the CDR3 is TGTGCCAGCAGTGAAGTCCCCAGGGCGGACTCACCCCTCCACTTT. Translating gives CASSEVPRADSPLHF.